Below, 10 T cell receptor beta chains from the same sample are listed, as sequenced in a study of shared clonotypes between healthy human individuals. Selected positively for CCR7 and CD45RO-negative, naive CD8 cells excluded terminally differentiated effector memory CD45RA+ cells. Clones were sequenced by immunoSEQ multiplex PCR, and TCRdb holds only the in-frame ones, with some missing. This table holds 1.5 million to 2.5 million clones, less than 95% found once. The sample taken for sequencing was naive CD8+ T cells sorted from blood. Source of these receptors: a young man in good health.

This rearrangement joins TRBV5-5 to TRBJ2-7; D unresolved. The CDR3 length is 11 residues. Germline assignment: CDR1 SGHKS and CDR2 YYEKEE (reference sequence). Trimming took 2 bases from V and 6 from J, leaving 6 bases between them. CDR3 in DNA: TGTGCCAGCAGCTTTTCTCTCGAGCAGTACTTC. This encodes CASSFSLEQYF.

CDR3 DNA: TGCGCCAGCAGCCTAGGGACTAGCGGTCCTGAGACAGATACGCAGTATTTT. Its translation is CASSLGTSGPETDTQYF. The chain has TRBV5-1 and TRBJ2-3; TRBD2 matches at 11 bases. The germline gives CDR1 SGHRS, CDR2 YFSETQ. The J segment lost 3 bases and the V segment lost 4 bases, leaving 10 bases of the junction unmatched. This CDR3 has 17 residues.

The V call is TRBV6-5, the J call TRBJ2-5; 7 nucleotides line up with TRBD2. CDR1 and CDR2 (germline): MNHEY, SVGAGI. CDR3 length equals 16 residues. V lost 2 bases and J lost 1; bases outside the gene matches: 7. CDR3 DNA: TGTGCCAGCAGTTACACAGCGGGGAGCTTCCAAGAGACCCAGTACTTC. It translates to CASSYTAGSFQETQYF.

The gene calls are TRBV2 and TRBJ2-2; no clear D gene. Germline V gene data show CDR1 as SNHLY and CDR2 as FYNNEI. This CDR3 region has 12 residues. The V end was cut by 7 bases, the J end by 5 bases, with 8 bases between. CDR3 amino acids: CASNLKTGELFF. For the CDR3, the DNA is TGTGCCAGCAACCTAAAAACCGGGGAGCTGTTTTTT.

The genes are TRBV6-5 and TRBJ2-7, with D hard to call. Trimming took 0 bases from V and 7 from J, leaving 10 bases between them. The germline V gene has CDR1 MNHEY and CDR2 SVGAGI. This CDR3 contains 13 residues. CDR3 protein: CASSYSIHWEQYF. DNA for the CDR3: TGTGCCAGCAGTTACTCGATTCATTGGGAGCAGTACTTC.

V and J are TRBV30 and TRBJ2-1, with D hard to call. The V gene lost 1 base and the J gene lost 10 bases, with 11 bases spanning the gap. Germline CDR1 reads GTSNPN; CDR2 reads SVGIG (reference sequence). This CDR3 is built from 12 residues. CDR3 sequence reads: CAWSAKRTEQFF. CDR3 sequence (DNA): TGTGCCTGGAGTGCCAAAAGGACCGAGCAGTTCTTC.

CDR3 amino acids: CASSPRQGNEAFF. The CDR3 DNA sequence: TGTGCCAGCAGTCCTAGACAGGGCAATGAAGCTTTCTTT. The rearrangement uses TRBV6-6 and TRBJ1-1; 7 nucleotides agree with TRBD1. The CDR3 extends over 13 amino acids. With 5 bases clipped from V and 7 bases from J, the junction kept 7 bases outside the gene matches. Germline CDR1 is MNHNY and CDR2 is SVGAGI (reference sequence).

The CDR3 DNA reads TGCGCCAGCAGCCAAGGGGTCGGGATCACTGAAGCTTTCTTT. Translating gives CASSQGVGITEAFF. The V and J genes are TRBV4-1 and TRBJ1-1; unclear D gene. V was trimmed by 1 base and J by 4 bases, leaving 10 bases between them. From germline, CDR1 is MGHRA and CDR2 YSYEKL. This CDR3 has 14 residues.

The chain uses TRBV7-9 and TRBJ1-2; D is possibly TRBD1 (5 bases). This CDR3 is 16 amino acids long. Trimming shortened V by 1 base and J by 4 bases, and 16 bases separated the two germline ends. The germline V gene encodes CDR1 SEHNR and CDR2 FQNEAQ (reference sequence). CDR3 region: CASSLDRGPRIYGYTF. In DNA form, the CDR3 reads TGTGCCAGCAGCTTAGACCGGGGCCCGAGAATCTATGGCTACACCTTC. Filled out from reference TRBV7-9 and TRBJ1-2, the complete variable domain reads DTGVSQNPRHKITKRGQNVTFRCDPISEHNRLYWYRQTLGQGPEFLTYFQNEAQLEKSRLLSDRFSAERPKGSFSTLEIQRTEQGDSAMYLCASSLDRGPRIYGYTFGSGTRLTVV.

This chain joins TRBV7-9 and TRBJ2-7; D gene unclear. CDR3 length: 15 residues. V lost 0 bases and J 2 bases, leaving 11 bases between the germline ends. Germline values: CDR1 SEHNR, CDR2 FQNEAQ (reference sequence). The CDR3 DNA reads TGTGCCAGCAGCTTAGCGAGCCGTTCCCCCTACGAGCAGTACTTC. Protein: CASSLASRSPYEQYF.